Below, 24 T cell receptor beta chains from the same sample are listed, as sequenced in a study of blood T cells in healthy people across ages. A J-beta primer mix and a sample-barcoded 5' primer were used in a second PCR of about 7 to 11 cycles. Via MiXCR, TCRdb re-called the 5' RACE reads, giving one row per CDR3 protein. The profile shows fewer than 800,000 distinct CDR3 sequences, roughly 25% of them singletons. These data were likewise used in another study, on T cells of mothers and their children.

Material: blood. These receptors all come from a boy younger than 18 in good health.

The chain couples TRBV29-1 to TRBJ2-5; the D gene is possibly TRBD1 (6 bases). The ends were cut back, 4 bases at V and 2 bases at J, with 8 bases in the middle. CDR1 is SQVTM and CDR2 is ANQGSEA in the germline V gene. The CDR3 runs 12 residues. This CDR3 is CSVAGQQETQYF. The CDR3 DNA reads TGCAGCGTTGCCGGACAGCAAGAGACCCAGTACTTC.

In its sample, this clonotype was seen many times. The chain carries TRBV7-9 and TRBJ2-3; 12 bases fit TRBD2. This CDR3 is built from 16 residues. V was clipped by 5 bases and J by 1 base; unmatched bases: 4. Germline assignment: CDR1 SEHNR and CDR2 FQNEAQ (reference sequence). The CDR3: CASSSGLAGRTDTQYF. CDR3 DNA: TGTGCCAGCAGCAGCGGACTAGCGGGGCGCACAGATACGCAGTATTTT. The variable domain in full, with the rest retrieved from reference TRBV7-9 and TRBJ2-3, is DTGVSQNPRHKITKRGQNVTFRCDPISEHNRLYWYRQTLGQGPEFLTYFQNEAQLEKSRLLSDRFSAERPKGSFSTLEIQRTEQGDSAMYLCASSSGLAGRTDTQYFGPGTRLTVL.

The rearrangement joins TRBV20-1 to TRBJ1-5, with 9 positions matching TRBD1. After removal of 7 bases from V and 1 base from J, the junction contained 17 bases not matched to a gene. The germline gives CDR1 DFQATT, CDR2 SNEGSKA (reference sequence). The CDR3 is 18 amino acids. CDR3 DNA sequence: TGCAGTGTCTCTGGACAGGGGACCCCTTTTAGGAGCAATCAGCCCCAGCATTTT. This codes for CSVSGQGTPFRSNQPQHF.

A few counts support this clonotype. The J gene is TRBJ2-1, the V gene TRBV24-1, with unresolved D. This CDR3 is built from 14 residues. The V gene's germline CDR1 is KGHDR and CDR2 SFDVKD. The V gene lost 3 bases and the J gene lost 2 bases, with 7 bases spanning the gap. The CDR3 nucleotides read TGTGCCACCAGTGATCTCGGGCCCTACAATGAGCAGTTCTTC. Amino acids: CATSDLGPYNEQFF.

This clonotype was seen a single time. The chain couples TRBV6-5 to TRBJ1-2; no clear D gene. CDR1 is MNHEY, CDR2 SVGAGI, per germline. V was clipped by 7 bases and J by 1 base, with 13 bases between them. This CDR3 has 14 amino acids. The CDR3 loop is CASNPGEGNYGYTF. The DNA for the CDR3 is TGTGCCAGCAATCCCGGGGAGGGTAACTATGGCTACACCTTC.

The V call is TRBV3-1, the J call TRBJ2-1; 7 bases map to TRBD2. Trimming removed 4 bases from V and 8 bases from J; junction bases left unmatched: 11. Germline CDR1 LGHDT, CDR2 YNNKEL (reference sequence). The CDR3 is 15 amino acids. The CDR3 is CASSPRSPSGHEQFF. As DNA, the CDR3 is TGTGCCAGCAGCCCAAGAAGTCCTAGCGGACATGAGCAGTTCTTC.

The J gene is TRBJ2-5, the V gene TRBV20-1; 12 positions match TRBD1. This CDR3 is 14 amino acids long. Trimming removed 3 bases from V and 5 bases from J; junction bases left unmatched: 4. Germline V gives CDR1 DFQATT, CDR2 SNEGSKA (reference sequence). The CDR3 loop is CSASGDRGQETQYF. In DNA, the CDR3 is TGCAGTGCTAGCGGGGACAGGGGGCAGGAGACCCAGTACTTC.

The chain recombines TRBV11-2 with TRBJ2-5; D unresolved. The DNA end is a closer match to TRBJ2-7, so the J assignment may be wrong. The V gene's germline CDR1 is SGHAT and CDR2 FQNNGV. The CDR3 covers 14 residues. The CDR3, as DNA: TGTGCCAGCAGCTTAGGTTGGGCCAGCTACGAGCAGTACTTC. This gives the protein CASSLGWASYEQYF.

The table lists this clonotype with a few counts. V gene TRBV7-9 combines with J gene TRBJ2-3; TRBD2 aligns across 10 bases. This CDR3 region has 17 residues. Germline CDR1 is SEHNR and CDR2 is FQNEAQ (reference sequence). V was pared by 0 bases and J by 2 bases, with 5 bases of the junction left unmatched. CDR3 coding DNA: TGTGCCAGCAGCTTAGCGACTAGCGGGTTGAACACAGATACGCAGTATTTT. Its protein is CASSLATSGLNTDTQYF.

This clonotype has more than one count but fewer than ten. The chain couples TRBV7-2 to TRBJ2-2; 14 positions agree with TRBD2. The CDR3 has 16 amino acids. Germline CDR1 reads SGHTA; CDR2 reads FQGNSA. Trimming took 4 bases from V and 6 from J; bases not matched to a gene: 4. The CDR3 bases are TGTGCCAGCAGCTCGGAGACTAGCGGGAGGGCCGGGGAGCTGTTTTTT. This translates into CASSSETSGRAGELFF.

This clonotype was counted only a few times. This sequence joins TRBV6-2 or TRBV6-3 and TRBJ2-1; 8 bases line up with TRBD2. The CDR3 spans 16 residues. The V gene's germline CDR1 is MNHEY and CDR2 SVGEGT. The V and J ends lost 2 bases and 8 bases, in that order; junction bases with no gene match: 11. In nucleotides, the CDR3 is TGTGCCAGCAGTTACGGGGCGGGAGGAGCGCCGGATGAGCAGTTCTTC. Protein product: CASSYGAGGAPDEQFF.

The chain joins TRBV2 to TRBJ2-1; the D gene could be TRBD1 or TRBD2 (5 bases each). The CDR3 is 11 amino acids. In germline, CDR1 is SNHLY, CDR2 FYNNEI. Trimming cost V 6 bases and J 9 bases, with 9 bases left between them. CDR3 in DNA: TGTGCCAGCAGGGGGGTGACTGAGCAGTTCTTC. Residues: CASRGVTEQFF.

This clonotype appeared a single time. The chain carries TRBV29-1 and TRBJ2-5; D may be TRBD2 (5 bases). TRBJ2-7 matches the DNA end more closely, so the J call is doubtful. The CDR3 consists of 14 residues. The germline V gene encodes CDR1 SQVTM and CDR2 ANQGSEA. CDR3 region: CSVAWRKGDYEQYF. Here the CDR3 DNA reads TGCAGCGTTGCATGGCGGAAGGGAGACTACGAGCAGTACTTC.

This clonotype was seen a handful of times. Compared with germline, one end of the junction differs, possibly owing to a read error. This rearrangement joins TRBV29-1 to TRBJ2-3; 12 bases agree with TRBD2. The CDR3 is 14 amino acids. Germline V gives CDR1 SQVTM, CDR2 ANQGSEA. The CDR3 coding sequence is TGCAGCGTTGGACTAGCGGGGGACACAGATACGCAGTACTTT. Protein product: CSVGLAGDTDTQYF.

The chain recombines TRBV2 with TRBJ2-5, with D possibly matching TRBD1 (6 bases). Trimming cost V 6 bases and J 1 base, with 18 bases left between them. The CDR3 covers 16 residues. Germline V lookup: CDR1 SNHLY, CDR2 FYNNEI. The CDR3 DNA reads TGTGCCAGCAGCGTTACCTCCCAGGGGATCCAAGAGACCCAGTACTTC. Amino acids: CASSVTSQGIQETQYF.

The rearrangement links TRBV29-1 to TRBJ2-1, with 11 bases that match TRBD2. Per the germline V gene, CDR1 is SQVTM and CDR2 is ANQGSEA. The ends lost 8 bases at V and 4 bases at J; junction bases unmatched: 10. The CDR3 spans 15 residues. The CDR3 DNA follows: TGCAGCTTCTTTCTAGCGGGAGGTAGATACAATGAGCAGTTCTTC. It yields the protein CSFFLAGGRYNEQFF.

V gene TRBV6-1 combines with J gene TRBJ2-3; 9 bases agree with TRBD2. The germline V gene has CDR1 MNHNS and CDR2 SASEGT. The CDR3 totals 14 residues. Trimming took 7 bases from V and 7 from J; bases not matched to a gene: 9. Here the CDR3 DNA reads TGTGCCAGCACTTTTAGCGGGAGTTTAAATACGCAGTATTTT. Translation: CASTFSGSLNTQYF.

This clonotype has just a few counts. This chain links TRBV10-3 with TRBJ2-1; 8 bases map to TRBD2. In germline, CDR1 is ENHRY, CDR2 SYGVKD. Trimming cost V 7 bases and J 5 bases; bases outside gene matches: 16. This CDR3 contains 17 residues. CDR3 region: CAIIGTSPGGINNEQFF. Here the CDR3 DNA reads TGTGCCATCATCGGGACTAGTCCCGGCGGGATAAACAATGAGCAGTTCTTC.

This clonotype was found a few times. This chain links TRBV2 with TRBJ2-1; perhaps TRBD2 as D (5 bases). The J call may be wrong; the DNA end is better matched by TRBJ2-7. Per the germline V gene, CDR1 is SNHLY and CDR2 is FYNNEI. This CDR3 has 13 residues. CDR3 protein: CASRSDSLYEQYF. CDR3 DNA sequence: TGTGCCAGTCGGTCGGACTCTCTCTACGAGCAGTACTTC.

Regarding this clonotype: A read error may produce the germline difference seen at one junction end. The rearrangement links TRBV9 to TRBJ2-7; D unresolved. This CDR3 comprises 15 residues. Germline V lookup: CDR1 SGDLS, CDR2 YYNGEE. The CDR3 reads CAGSVGSASSYEQYF. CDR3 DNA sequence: TGTGCCGGCAGCGTTGGATCGGCCAGCTCCTACGAGCAGTACTTC.

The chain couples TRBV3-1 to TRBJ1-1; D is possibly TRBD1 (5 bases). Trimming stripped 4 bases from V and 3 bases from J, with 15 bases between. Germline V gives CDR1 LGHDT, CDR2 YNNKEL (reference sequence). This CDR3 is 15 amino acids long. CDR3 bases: TGTGCCAGCAGCCCGGGGCCAGGCCGTCACACTGAAGCTTTCTTT. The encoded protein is CASSPGPGRHTEAFF.

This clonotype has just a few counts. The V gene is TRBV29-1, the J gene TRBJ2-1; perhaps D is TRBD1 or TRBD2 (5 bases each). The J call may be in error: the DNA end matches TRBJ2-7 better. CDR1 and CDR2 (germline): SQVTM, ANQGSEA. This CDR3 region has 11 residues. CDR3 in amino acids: CSVVGDHEQYF. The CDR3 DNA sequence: TGCAGCGTGGTGGGGGACCACGAGCAGTACTTC.

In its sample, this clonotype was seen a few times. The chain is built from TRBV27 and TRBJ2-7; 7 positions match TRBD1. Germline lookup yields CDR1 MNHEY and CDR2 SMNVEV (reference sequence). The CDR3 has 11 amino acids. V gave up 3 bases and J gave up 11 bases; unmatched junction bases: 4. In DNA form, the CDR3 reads TGTGCCAGCAGTTTCGGACAGGCGAAGTACTTC. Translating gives CASSFGQAKYF.

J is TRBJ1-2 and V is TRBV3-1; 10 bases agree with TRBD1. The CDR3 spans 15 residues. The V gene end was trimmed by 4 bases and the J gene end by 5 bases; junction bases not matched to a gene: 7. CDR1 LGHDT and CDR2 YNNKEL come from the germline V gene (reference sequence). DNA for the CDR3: TGTGCCAGCAGCCCGGGACAGGGGAGATTGTATGGCTACACCTTC. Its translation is CASSPGQGRLYGYTF. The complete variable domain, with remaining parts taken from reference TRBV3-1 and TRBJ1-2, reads DTAVSQTPKYLVTQMGNDKSIKCEQNLGHDTMYWYKQDSKKFLKIMFSYNNKELIINETVPNRFSPKSPDKAHLNLHINSLELGDSAVYFCASSPGQGRLYGYTFGSGTRLTVV.